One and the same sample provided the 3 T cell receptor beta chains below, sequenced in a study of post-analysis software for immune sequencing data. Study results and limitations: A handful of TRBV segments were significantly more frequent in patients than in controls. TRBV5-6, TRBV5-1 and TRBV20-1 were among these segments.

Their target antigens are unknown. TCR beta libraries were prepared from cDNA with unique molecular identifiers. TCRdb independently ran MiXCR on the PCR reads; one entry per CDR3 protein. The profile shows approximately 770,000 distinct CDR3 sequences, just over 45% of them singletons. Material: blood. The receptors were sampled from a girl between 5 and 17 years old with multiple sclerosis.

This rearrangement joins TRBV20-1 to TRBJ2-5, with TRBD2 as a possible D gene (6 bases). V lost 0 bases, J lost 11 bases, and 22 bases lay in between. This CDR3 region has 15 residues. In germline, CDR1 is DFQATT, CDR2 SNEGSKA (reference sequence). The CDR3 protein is CSARDLAGRSDEQYF. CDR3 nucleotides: TGCAGTGCTAGAGATCTGGCGGGGAGGTCCGATGAGCAGTACTTC.

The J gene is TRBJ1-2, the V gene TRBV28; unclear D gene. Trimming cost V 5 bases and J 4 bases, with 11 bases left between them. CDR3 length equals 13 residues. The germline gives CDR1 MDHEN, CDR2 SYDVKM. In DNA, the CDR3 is TGTGCCAGCAGTCCAAGGACTATCTATGGCTACACCTTC. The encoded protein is CASSPRTIYGYTF.

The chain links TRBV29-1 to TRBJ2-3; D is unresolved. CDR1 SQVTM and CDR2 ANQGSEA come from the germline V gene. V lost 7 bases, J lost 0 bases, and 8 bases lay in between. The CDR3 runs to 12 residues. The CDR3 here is CSAGPSTDTQYF. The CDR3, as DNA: TGCAGCGCTGGTCCTAGCACAGATACGCAGTATTTT.